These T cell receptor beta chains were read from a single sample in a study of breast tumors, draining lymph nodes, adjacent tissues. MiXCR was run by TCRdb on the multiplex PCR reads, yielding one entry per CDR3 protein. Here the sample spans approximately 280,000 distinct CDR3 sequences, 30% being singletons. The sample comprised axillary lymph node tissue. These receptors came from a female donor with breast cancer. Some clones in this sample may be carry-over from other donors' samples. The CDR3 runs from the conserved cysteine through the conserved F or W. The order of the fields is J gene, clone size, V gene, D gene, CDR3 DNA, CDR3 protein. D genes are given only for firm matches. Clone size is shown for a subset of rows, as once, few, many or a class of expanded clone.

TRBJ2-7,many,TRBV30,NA,TGTGCCTGGAAGTTGCCTTACGAGCAGTACTTC,CAWKLPYEQYF
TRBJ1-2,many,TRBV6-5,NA,TGTGCCAGCAGGTCGTCAACAATGGGCTACACCTTC,CASRSSTMGYTF
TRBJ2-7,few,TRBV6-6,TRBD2,TGTGCCAGCAGTTACTCGCCAACTAGCGGGAGTCATGAGCAGTACTTC,CASSYSPTSGSHEQYF
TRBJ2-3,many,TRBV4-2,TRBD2,TGTGCCAGCAGCCAAGATGTGACTAGCGGCACAGATACGCAGTATTTT,CASSQDVTSGTDTQYF
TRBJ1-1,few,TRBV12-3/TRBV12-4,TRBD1,TGTGCCAGCAGTCCGGACAGGACTGAAGCTTTCTTT,CASSPDRTEAFF
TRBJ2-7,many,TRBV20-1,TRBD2,TGCAGTGCTACCTCGCGCACTAGCGGGAAGTACGAGCAGTACTTC,CSATSRTSGKYEQYF
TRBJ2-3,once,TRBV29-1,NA,TGCAGCGTTGATTGGGCAGGGCCCAACCCCACAGATACGCAGTATTTT,CSVDWAGPNPTDTQYF
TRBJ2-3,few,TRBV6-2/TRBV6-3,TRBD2,TGTGCCAGCAGTACCCGTCCCGGGACTAGCGGGTCTAGCACAGATACGCAGTATTTT,CASSTRPGTSGSSTDTQYF
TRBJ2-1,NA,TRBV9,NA,TGTGCCAGTAGCGTAGAAATCGGGGGTATTGAGCAGCTCTTC,CASSVEIGGIEQLF
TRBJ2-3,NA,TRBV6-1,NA,TGTGCCAGCAGTGAACAGGGACTCACAGATACGCAGTATTTT,CASSEQGLTDTQYF
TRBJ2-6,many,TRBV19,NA,TGTGCCAGTAGTGGACAGCCCTCTGGGGCCAACGTCCTGACTTTC,CASSGQPSGANVLTF
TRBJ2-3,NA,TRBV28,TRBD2,TGTGCCAGCAGTCAGGGACTACTAGCGGGAGGGCCGAGCACAGATACGCAGTATTTT,CASSQGLLAGGPSTDTQYF
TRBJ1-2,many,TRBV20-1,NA,TGCAGTGCTAGGCCCGGAGAAGGTTATGGCTACACCTTC,CSARPGEGYGYTF
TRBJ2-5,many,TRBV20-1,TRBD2,TGCAGTGCTAGCCTAACTAGCGGGAGTCACCAAGAGACCCAGTACTTC,CSASLTSGSHQETQYF
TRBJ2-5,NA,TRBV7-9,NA,NA,CASSFYICSAMTTKETQYF
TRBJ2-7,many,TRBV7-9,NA,TGTGCCAGCAGGTCGACAGGTTCGTCCTACGAGCAGTACTTC,CASRSTGSSYEQYF
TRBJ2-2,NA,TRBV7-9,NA,NA,CASSLLGEQFFGELFF
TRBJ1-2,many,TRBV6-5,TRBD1,TGTGCCAGCAGTTACTCTAAGGGGGCGATACGATCCGGCTACACCTTC,CASSYSKGAIRSGYTF
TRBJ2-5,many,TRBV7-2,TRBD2,TGTGCCAGCAGCGTAACACTAGCGTTTGAGACCCAGTACTTC,CASSVTLAFETQYF
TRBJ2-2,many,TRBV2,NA,TGTGCTTCCGGGCCTAGCGCGAACACCGGGGAGCTGTTTTTT,CASGPSANTGELFF
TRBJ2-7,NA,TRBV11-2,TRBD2,TGTGCCAGCAGCCCTTCGACTAGCGGGAGAGTCGAGCAGTACTTC,CASSPSTSGRVEQYF
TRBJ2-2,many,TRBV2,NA,TGTGCCAGCAGTGTTAAGTACACCGGGGAGCTGTTTTTT,CASSVKYTGELFF
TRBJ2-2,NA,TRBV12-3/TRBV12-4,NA,TGTGCCAGCAGTTTCCGTGGGGGCGCGAGCACCGGGGAGCTGTTTTTT,CASSFRGGASTGELFF
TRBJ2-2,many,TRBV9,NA,TGTGCCAGCAGCCCAAGGATGAACACCGGGGAGCTGTTTTTT,CASSPRMNTGELFF
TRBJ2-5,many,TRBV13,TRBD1,TGTGCCAGCACCCTAAACTCAGGGGGCGCCGAGACCCAGTACTTC,CASTLNSGGAETQYF
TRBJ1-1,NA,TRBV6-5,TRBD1,TGTGCCACCCTCGACAGGGGGCGCGATGCTTTCTTT,CATLDRGRDAFF
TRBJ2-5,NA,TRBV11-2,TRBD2,TGTGCCAGCAGCTTAACACTAGCGGCGCAGGCCCAGTACTTC,CASSLTLAAQAQYF
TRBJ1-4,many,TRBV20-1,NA,TGCAGTACCCCCCGGGGTGGGAGAAATGAAAAACTGTTTTTT,CSTPRGGRNEKLFF
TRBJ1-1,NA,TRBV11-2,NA,TGTGCCAGCAGCTTACAGGTGTCTGAAGCTTTCTTT,CASSLQVSEAFF
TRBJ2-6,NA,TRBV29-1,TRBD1,TGCAGCGTTGAAGAGGACAGGGCAAATGGGGCCAACGTCCTGACTTTC,CSVEEDRANGANVLTF
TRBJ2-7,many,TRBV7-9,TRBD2,TGTGCCAGCAGCCAAACCGGGACTAGCGGATACGAGCAGTACTTC,CASSQTGTSGYEQYF
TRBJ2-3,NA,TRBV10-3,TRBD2,TGTGCCATCAGTGAGCGGGAGGAGGGCAATGAGCAGTATTTT,CAISEREEGNEQYF
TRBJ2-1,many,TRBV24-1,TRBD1,TGTGCCACCAGTGAGCCGACAGGGGACAATGAGCAGTTCTTC,CATSEPTGDNEQFF
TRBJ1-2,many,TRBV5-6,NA,TGTGCCAGCAGCTTGGGCGGGGCTAACTATGGCTACACCTTC,CASSLGGANYGYTF
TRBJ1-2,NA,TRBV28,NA,TGTGCCAGCAGAGGGACGAGGGGGGGTAGTGGCTACACCTTC,CASRGTRGGSGYTF
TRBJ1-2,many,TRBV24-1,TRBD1,TGTGCCACCAGTGATGTGACAGGGAACGACTATGGCTACACCTTC,CATSDVTGNDYGYTF
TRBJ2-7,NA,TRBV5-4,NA,TGTGCCAGCGGCCCAAACCCACCAGCCAAGCCCTACGAGCAGTACTTC,CASGPNPPAKPYEQYF
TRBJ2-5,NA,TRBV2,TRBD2,TGTGCCAGCAGCATCGGTTCGGCTAGCGGGAGCGGGACCCATTACTTC,CASSIGSASGSGTHYF
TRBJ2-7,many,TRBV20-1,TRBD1,TGCAGTGCTAGAGATGCCGGGACAGCCTCCGAGCAGTACTTC,CSARDAGTASEQYF
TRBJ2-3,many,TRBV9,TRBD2,TGTGCCAGCAGCGTTTGGCCTAGCGGGAGGGCGGGGCGTACAGATACGCAGTATTTT,CASSVWPSGRAGRTDTQYF
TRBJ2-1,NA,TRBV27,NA,TGTGCCAGCAGTTCTAGAAGGGAGTCCTACAATGAGCAGTTCTTC,CASSSRRESYNEQFF
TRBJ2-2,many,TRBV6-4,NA,TGTGCCAGCAGGGCCGTGAGGAATCCTCCCACCGGGGAGCTGTTTTTT,CASRAVRNPPTGELFF
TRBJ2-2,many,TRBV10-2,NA,TGCGCCAGCAGTTCTTGGACTTTCCCCGGGGAGCTGTTTTTT,CASSSWTFPGELFF
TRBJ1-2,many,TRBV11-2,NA,TGTGCCAGCAGCCTCGGACAGACTATTGGCTACACCTTC,CASSLGQTIGYTF
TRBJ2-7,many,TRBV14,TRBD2,TGTGCCAGCAGCCTAGCGGGACGGAACTACGAGCAGTACTTC,CASSLAGRNYEQYF
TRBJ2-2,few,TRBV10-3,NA,TGTGCCAGCATCCTTGAACACCCGGCACAGGGCGGGGAGCTGTTTTTT,CASILEHPAQGGELFF
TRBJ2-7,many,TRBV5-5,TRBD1,TGTGCCAGCAGCCTCGCGGGGCAGGGGGCGAAGTACGAGCAGTACTTC,CASSLAGQGAKYEQYF
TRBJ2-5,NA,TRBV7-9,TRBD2,TGTGCCAGCAGCGGTCCCGGGACTAGCGAGGAGACCCAGTACTTC,CASSGPGTSEETQYF
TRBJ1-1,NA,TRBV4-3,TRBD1,TGCGCCAGCAGCCAAGGTCCCGGGACAGGGGACACTGAAGCTTTCTTT,CASSQGPGTGDTEAFF
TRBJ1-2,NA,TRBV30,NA,TGTGCCTGGAGTGTACGGTGGCGGCAACCCATTAACTATGGCTACACCTTC,CAWSVRWRQPINYGYTF
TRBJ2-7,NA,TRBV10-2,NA,TGCGCCAGCAGTGAGGCGGGGAGAGGCTACGAGCAGTACTTC,CASSEAGRGYEQYF
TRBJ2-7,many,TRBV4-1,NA,TGCGCCAGCAGCCAAGAGGGTCCGGGACCCTACGAGCAGTACTTC,CASSQEGPGPYEQYF
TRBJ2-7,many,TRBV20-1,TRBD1,TGCAGTGCTGGGGGGACAGGGGGGTACGAGCAGTACTTC,CSAGGTGGYEQYF
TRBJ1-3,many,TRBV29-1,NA,TGCAGCGTTGAAGCGGGGGCGGGAGGAAACACCATATATTTT,CSVEAGAGGNTIYF
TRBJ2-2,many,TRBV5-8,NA,TGTGCCAGCTACTATAGCGGAGGGAACACCGGGGAGCTGTTTTTT,CASYYSGGNTGELFF
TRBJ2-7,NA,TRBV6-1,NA,TGTGCCAGCAGTGAAGGCGGGCAGGGAAAAAACGAGCAGTACTTC,CASSEGGQGKNEQYF
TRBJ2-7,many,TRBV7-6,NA,TGTGCCAGCAGCCAGGGCACGGGGAGTTACGAGCAGTACTTC,CASSQGTGSYEQYF
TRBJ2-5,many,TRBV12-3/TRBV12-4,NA,TGTGCCAGCAGTTTCGACAGCGAAGAGACCCAGTACTTC,CASSFDSEETQYF
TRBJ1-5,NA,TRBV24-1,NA,TGTGCCACCAGCAGTTGGGGGGGTGCACGACCCCAGCATTTT,CATSSWGGARPQHF
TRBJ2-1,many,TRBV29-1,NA,TGCAGCGTTTATCCCACCCAGCAGAGATCCAATGAGCAGTTCTTC,CSVYPTQQRSNEQFF